A single sample is the source of the 15 T cell receptor beta chains below, sequenced in a study of blood T cell repertoires in COVID-19. The repertoire was sequenced with immunoSEQ multiplex PCR; TCRdb's copy has only in-frame clones and lacks some. In the table there are approximately 160,000 clones, 70% to 90% of which are singletons. Sequenced input: PBMCs or T cells enriched from blood (not recorded which). The source of these receptors is a woman aged 45-65 years who had recovered from COVID-19.

V and J are TRBV11-2 and TRBJ2-3; tentatively, D is TRBD1 (5 bases). This CDR3 region has 15 residues. CDR1 and CDR2 from the germline V gene are SGHAT and FQNNGV. Trimming shortened V by 3 bases and J by 3 bases, and 13 bases separated the two germline ends. The CDR3 nucleotides read TGTGCCAGCAGCTTGGGGCATGGTCCTACAGATACGCAGTATTTT. It codes for CASSLGHGPTDTQYF.

This clone has just one count. V gene TRBV5-1 combines with J gene TRBJ2-2; D is possibly TRBD2 (5 bases). Trimming removed 4 bases from V and 5 bases from J, with 12 bases in between. The CDR3 extends over 14 amino acids. Germline V gene lookup returns CDR1 SGHRS and CDR2 YFSETQ. The CDR3 spells CASSTTTGTGELFF. The CDR3 DNA reads as TGCGCCAGCAGCACCACTACGGGGACCGGGGAGCTGTTTTTT.

The J gene is TRBJ1-5, the V gene TRBV6-1; D might be TRBD1 (6 bases). Germline-derived CDR1 and CDR2 are MNHNS and SASEGT. This CDR3 comprises 16 residues. V was trimmed by 1 base and J by 5 bases, leaving 15 bases between them. This chain's CDR3 is CASSEGIGTSYQPQHF. The CDR3 region has the DNA TGTGCCAGCAGTGAAGGGATTGGGACATCCTATCAGCCCCAGCATTTT.

The chain carries TRBV7-2 and TRBJ1-2; 11 bases are a match to TRBD1. This CDR3 is 15 amino acids long. V gave up 5 bases and J gave up 3 bases; unmatched junction bases: 5. CDR1 is SGHTA and CDR2 is FQGNSA in the germline V gene. CDR3 coding DNA: TGTGCCAGCAGCCACCGGACAGGGGGCGACTATGGCTACACCTTC. Its protein product is CASSHRTGGDYGYTF.

The gene calls are TRBV5-1 and TRBJ1-1; TRBD1 matches at 8 bases. CDR1 SGHRS and CDR2 YFSETQ come from the germline V gene. CDR3 length equals 14 residues. V lost 4 bases to trimming and J lost 11 bases; unmatched junction nucleotides: 13. The CDR3 reads CASSPEAGGAGAFF. In DNA, the CDR3 is TGCGCCAGCAGCCCGGAGGCAGGGGGCGCGGGGGCTTTCTTT.

The rearrangement uses TRBV11-3 and TRBJ2-1; the match to TRBD1 covers 11 bases. The CDR3 has 16 residues. V gave up 3 bases and J gave up 5 bases; unmatched junction bases: 6. Germline CDR1 SGHNT, CDR2 YENEEA. The CDR3 loop reads CASSFEGQGGHNEQFF. CDR3 bases: TGTGCCAGCAGCTTCGAGGGACAGGGGGGACACAATGAGCAGTTCTTC. The full variable domain, its missing parts supplied by reference TRBV11-3 and TRBJ2-1, is EAGVVQSPRYKIIEKKQPVAFWCNPISGHNTLYWYLQNLGQGPELLIRYENEEAVDDSQLPKDRFSAERLKGVDSTLKIQPAELGDSAVYLCASSFEGQGGHNEQFFGPGTRLTVL.

The V call is TRBV25-1, the J call TRBJ2-5, with 7 nucleotides matching TRBD1. Germline assignment: CDR1 MGHDK and CDR2 SYGVNS. CDR3 length: 16 amino acids. After removal of 1 base from V and 0 bases from J, the junction contained 5 bases not matched to a gene. CDR3 coding DNA: TGTGCCAGCAGTGAATTCCCCGGGACAGACCAAGAGACCCAGTACTTC. This translates into CASSEFPGTDQETQYF.

This chain links TRBV21-1 with TRBJ2-2; the table's TRBD1 call for D was not verified on the DNA. TRBV21-1 corresponds to a pseudogene. The CDR3 is 13 residues long. As DNA, the CDR3 is TGTGCCAGCAGCACACAGGGGTCCGGGGAGCTGTTTTTT. Residues: CASSTQGSGELFF.

The gene calls are TRBV9 and TRBJ1-6, with a weak D call TRBD1 (6 bases). V dropped 3 bases and J dropped 10 bases, with 17 bases sitting between them. Germline V lookup: CDR1 SGDLS, CDR2 YYNGEE. The CDR3 extends over 15 amino acids. CDR3 nucleotide sequence: TGTGCCAGCAGCGCCCGCGGAACAGGGCCGTCACCCCTCCACTTT. It encodes CASSARGTGPSPLHF.

Only one count was recorded for this clone. The chain has TRBV7-2 and TRBJ1-2, with D tentatively TRBD1 (5 bases). Germline V gene lookup returns CDR1 SGHTA and CDR2 FQGNSA. Trimming left V 5 bases short and J 4 bases short, with 20 bases between. This CDR3 spans 16 amino acids. CDR3 coding DNA: TGTGCCAGCAGCCCTACGGGCTTCATCGGGGGCTATGGCTACACCTTC. This translates into CASSPTGFIGGYGYTF.

This clone was counted many times. The chain carries TRBV3-1 (or the pseudogene TRBV3-2) and TRBJ2-1; the D gene is possibly TRBD2 (6 bases). V was clipped by 1 base and J by 6 bases, with 16 bases between them. The CDR3 is 16 residues long. Germline CDR1 reads LGHDT; CDR2 reads YNNKEL (reference sequence). CDR3 loop: CASSQAFLAGGNEQFF. The CDR3 DNA reads as TGTGCCAGCAGCCAAGCTTTCCTAGCCGGGGGCAATGAGCAGTTCTTC.

This chain joins TRBV5-1 and TRBJ1-3; no clear D. V dropped 4 bases and J dropped 1 base, with 12 bases sitting between them. Germline V gives CDR1 SGHRS, CDR2 YFSETQ. The CDR3 is 15 amino acids. CDR3 nucleotide sequence: TGCGCCAGCAGCGACCTCCGGGGTTCTGGAAACACCATATATTTT. It yields the protein CASSDLRGSGNTIYF.

The rearrangement joins TRBV28 to TRBJ1-4; D is perhaps TRBD1 (6 bases). Germline assignment: CDR1 MDHEN and CDR2 SYDVKM. The CDR3 loop spans 15 amino acids. Trimming removed 6 bases at V and 3 bases at J, with 14 bases between. The CDR3 nucleotides are TGTGCCAGCAGGGGACAAGGGGCGGCTAATGAAAAACTGTTTTTT. It yields the protein CASRGQGAANEKLFF.

This chain connects TRBV28 to TRBJ2-2; D remains ambiguous. The CDR3 sequence is 15 residues long. Trimming pared 3 bases from V and 5 bases from J, leaving 13 bases between. Germline-derived CDR1 and CDR2 are MDHEN and SYDVKM. This chain's CDR3 is CASSFTARRTGELFF. The CDR3 DNA reads as TGTGCCAGCAGTTTTACTGCACGCCGAACCGGGGAGCTGTTTTTT.

This sequence joins TRBV27 and TRBJ1-6; 7 bases are a match to TRBD1. The CDR3 loop spans 14 amino acids. The V gene's germline CDR1 is MNHEY and CDR2 SMNVEV (reference sequence). V shed 2 bases and J 9 bases; nucleotides not matched to a gene: 4. The chain's CDR3 is CASSLTGESSPLHF. CDR3 DNA: TGTGCCAGCAGTTTAACAGGGGAAAGTTCACCCCTCCACTTT.